This entry concerns a single TCR beta chain. Its specificity is unknown. The source of the sample is a study of blood T cells in healthy people across ages. Caucasian, healthy and from Russia, the donors were aged between 6 and 90. A second about 6 to 11 cycle PCR used barcoded and J-beta primers. TCRdb reprocessed the 5' RACE reads with MiXCR, giving one entry per CDR3 protein. There are 550,000 to 600,000 distinct CDR3 sequences in the sample; roughly 48% occur only once, and about 22% lies in the top ten. Germline V gene data show CDR1 as MDHEN and CDR2 as SYDVKM. This CDR3 spans 15 amino acids. The ends were cut back, 3 bases at V and 1 base at J, with 12 bases in the middle. Study outcomes and limitations: The donors' CMV status was not determined, possibly confounding changes in expanded clonotypes. Researchers judged that diversity estimates from one million T cells fell short of true values. Unsorted PBMC input precluded a conclusive naive versus antigen-experienced comparison.

The rearrangement joins TRBV28 to TRBJ2-5; the D gene is possibly TRBD1 (6 bases). The clonotype comes from an elderly man in good health. What was sequenced was blood. The CDR3 spells CASSFATGAQETQYF. CDR3 DNA: TGTGCCAGCAGTTTCGCGACAGGCGCCCAAGAGACCCAGTACTTC.